This section outlines one TCR beta chain sequence together with its context. The antigen is not known. The germline CDR1 and CDR2 sequences are SNHLY and FYNNEI. The CDR3 length is 14 residues. Trimming removed 5 bases from V and 6 bases from J; junction bases left unmatched: 8. The source of the sample is a study of Tregs in tolerant kidney transplant recipients. Study-level background: Sorting used antibodies to exclude donor cells.

Clones were read by immunoSEQ multiplex PCR, and TCRdb kept only the in-frame ones, dropping some. The repertoire holds fewer than 45,000 clones, with around 95% as singletons. Study observations and caveats: Expanding Tregs on activated donor B cells appeared to best identify donor-specific TCRbeta clones.

The TCR comes from a human donor in good health. This chain joins TRBV2 and TRBJ2-7; 9 nucleotides agree with TRBD2. Sequencing was carried out using Tregs from blood cultured with allogeneic cells. The CDR3: CASSPGLAGSEQYF. The DNA for the CDR3 is TGTGCCAGCAGTCCGGGACTAGCTGGCTCCGAGCAGTACTTC.